The entry below gives a single T cell receptor beta chain sequence along with its context. The antigen is undetermined. TCRdb's copy holds only in-frame clones and misses some; the assay was immunoSEQ multiplex PCR. This repertoire shows 65,000 or so clones, around 90% found once; its top ten account for over 1%. The data stem from a study of cytomegalovirus exposure and HLA in healthy donors. General study points: Published work reported that the classifier diagnosed cytomegalovirus status with high specificity and sensitivity.

The V and J ends lost 2 bases and 8 bases respectively, with 4 bases between them. The CDR3 has 11 amino acids. Per the germline V gene, CDR1 is MNHEY and CDR2 is SVGAGI. The TCR was taken from a young woman in good health and CMV-seronegative. Source material: PBMCs. The chain carries TRBV6-5 and TRBJ2-1; D gene unclear. The CDR3 loop reads CASSYGDEQFF. The CDR3, as DNA: TGTGCCAGCAGTTACGGAGATGAGCAGTTCTTC.